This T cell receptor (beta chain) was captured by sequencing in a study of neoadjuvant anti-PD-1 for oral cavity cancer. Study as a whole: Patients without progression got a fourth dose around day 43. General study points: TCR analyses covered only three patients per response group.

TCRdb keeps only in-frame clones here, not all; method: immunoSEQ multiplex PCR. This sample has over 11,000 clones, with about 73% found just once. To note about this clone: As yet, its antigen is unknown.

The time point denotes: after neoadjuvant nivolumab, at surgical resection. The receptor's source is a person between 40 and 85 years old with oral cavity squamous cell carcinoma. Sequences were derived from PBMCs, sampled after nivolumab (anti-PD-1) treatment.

The CDR3 region has the DNA TGTGCCAGCAGTGGAAAACCGGGACAGGGCACAGATACGCAGTATTTT. Amino acids: CASSGKPGQGTDTQYF. The rearrangement links TRBV25-1 to TRBJ2-3, with 8 bases matching TRBD1. The ends lost 4 bases at V and 1 base at J; junction bases unmatched: 7. The CDR3 totals 16 residues. Germline values: CDR1 MGHDK, CDR2 SYGVNS.